Below, 18 T cell receptor beta chains from the same sample are listed, as sequenced in a study of blood T cell repertoires in COVID-19. Measured with immunoSEQ multiplex PCR; TCRdb has only the in-frame clones, and not every one. The table has approximately 350,000 clones, about 90% seen once. The sequencing sample was made of peripheral blood. These receptors were collected from a woman between 65 and 79 years old with COVID-19, enrolled during active disease.

The chain links TRBV5-1 to TRBJ2-7; perhaps TRBD1 as D (5 bases). V lost 2 bases to trimming and J lost 3 bases, with 15 bases between them. Germline loops: CDR1 SGHRS, CDR2 YFSETQ. This CDR3 comprises 15 residues. CDR3 DNA sequence: TGCGCCAGCAGCTTCAGGGCCTTCCCGATCTACGAGCAGTACTTC. Encoded protein: CASSFRAFPIYEQYF.

V usage is TRBV24-1 and J usage is TRBJ2-5, with TRBD2 matching over 9 bases. V dropped 6 bases and J dropped 5; count of bases not matched to a gene: 9. Germline-derived CDR1 and CDR2 are KGHDR and SFDVKD. The CDR3 loop spans 15 amino acids. This CDR3 is CATSRGGGAEETQYF. The DNA for the CDR3 is TGTGCCACCAGTCGAGGCGGGGGGGCGGAGGAGACCCAGTACTTC.

This chain connects TRBV4-1 to TRBJ1-1; no clear D. The V end was cut by 0 bases, the J end by 1 base, with 12 bases between. The CDR3 runs 16 residues. The germline V gene has CDR1 MGHRA and CDR2 YSYEKL. The CDR3 here is CASSQDARSPNTEAFF. The CDR3 nucleotides are TGCGCCAGCAGCCAAGATGCGAGGTCTCCGAACACTGAAGCTTTCTTT.

This rearrangement joins TRBV4-1 to TRBJ2-7, with 9 nucleotides matching TRBD1. The CDR3 has 15 residues. J lost 4 bases, V lost 4 bases, and 8 bases had no gene match. Germline-derived CDR1 and CDR2 are MGHRA and YSYEKL. The CDR3 DNA sequence: TGCGCCAGCAGCCCCAGGACAGGGGTAATTTACGAGCAGTACTTC. Encoded protein: CASSPRTGVIYEQYF.

This chain links TRBV15 with TRBJ1-4, with 7 bases fitting TRBD1. Germline CDR1 and CDR2: LNHNV and YYDKDF (reference sequence). This CDR3 is built from 16 residues. The junction had 9 bases not matched to a gene; V was cut back by 1 base and J by 7 bases. CDR3 in amino acids: CATSRAPGQTLEKLFF. CDR3 nucleotide sequence: TGTGCCACCAGCAGAGCCCCGGGACAGACTCTTGAAAAACTGTTTTTT.

The chain has TRBV10-3 and TRBJ2-7; the match to TRBD1 covers 9 bases. The CDR3 has 15 amino acids. Germline CDR1 reads ENHRY; CDR2 reads SYGVKD. V shed 4 bases, J shed 2 bases, and the junction held 6 bases outside the gene matches. The CDR3 sequence is CAISAGTGRTYEQYF. As DNA, the CDR3 is TGTGCCATCAGTGCGGGGACAGGGCGGACCTACGAGCAGTACTTC.

This clone was observed a handful of times. V gene TRBV12-3 or TRBV12-4 combines with J gene TRBJ2-7; 11 bases align to TRBD1. V trimming: 6 bases; J trimming: 7 bases; junction bases outside the gene matches: 5. CDR3 length: 13 amino acids. The CDR3 bases are TGTGCCAGCAGCGGACAGGGGGCGAGGGAGCAGTACTTC. It encodes CASSGQGAREQYF.

This chain uses TRBV19 with TRBJ1-2; 7 bases are shared with TRBD1. There are 14 residues in the CDR3. The germline gives CDR1 LNHDA, CDR2 SQIVND (reference sequence). The trim removed 4 bases at V and 3 bases at J, leaving 5 bases unmatched. The CDR3 spells CASSTPQGYYGYTF. CDR3 bases: TGTGCCAGTAGTACACCACAGGGGTACTATGGCTACACCTTC.

V is TRBV13 and J is TRBJ1-1; 10 bases map to TRBD1. J lost 4 bases, V lost 5 bases, and 7 bases had no gene match. The CDR3 length is 15 residues. Germline V lookup: CDR1 PRHDT, CDR2 FYEKMQ (reference sequence). For the CDR3, the DNA is TGTGCCAGCAGCCCTAGGACAGGGGGGTCCACTGAAGCTTTCTTT. Protein: CASSPRTGGSTEAFF.

The genes are TRBV2 and TRBJ2-2; 8 bases are a match to TRBD2. The trim removed 1 base at V and 2 bases at J, leaving 3 bases unmatched. The CDR3 is made up of 16 amino acids. In germline, CDR1 is SNHLY, CDR2 FYNNEI. The CDR3 region is CASSEVRGGNTGELFF. DNA for the CDR3: TGTGCCAGCAGTGAAGTTCGGGGGGGCAACACCGGGGAGCTGTTTTTT. Full variable domain (outside the CDR3, taken from reference TRBV2 and TRBJ2-2): EPEVTQTPSHQVTQMGQEVILRCVPISNHLYFYWYRQILGQKVEFLVSFYNNEISEKSEIFDDQFSVERPDGSNFTLKIRSTKLEDSAMYFCASSEVRGGNTGELFFGEGSRLTVL.

The chain has TRBV7-2 and TRBJ1-2; 9 bases are a match to TRBD1. Trimming cost V 0 bases and J 8 bases; bases outside gene matches: 4. From germline, CDR1 is SGHTA and CDR2 FQGNSA. The CDR3 is 14 residues long. CDR3 sequence reads: CASSLATGGAGYTF. CDR3 nucleotide sequence: TGTGCCAGCAGCTTAGCCACAGGGGGCGCCGGCTACACCTTC.

This clone occurred a few times. This chain uses TRBV7-2 with TRBJ1-2; maybe TRBD1 (6 bases). CDR3 length: 14 residues. V shed 3 bases and J shed 2 bases, with 10 bases lying between them. Germline V lookup: CDR1 SGHTA, CDR2 FQGNSA. The DNA of the CDR3 is TGTGCCAGCAGCTTCCGGACAGACAACTATGGCTACACCTTC. Protein: CASSFRTDNYGYTF.

This chain joins TRBV7-9 and TRBJ1-2; the D is unclear. In germline, CDR1 is SEHNR, CDR2 FQNEAQ (reference sequence). V lost 3 bases and J lost 6, with 14 bases in between. The CDR3 has 14 amino acids. The CDR3 nucleotides read TGTGCCAGCAGCTTTACGGAGAAGTCGGATGGCTACACCTTC. Encoded protein: CASSFTEKSDGYTF. The full variable domain, completed using reference TRBV7-9 and TRBJ1-2, is DTGVSQNPRHKITKRGQNVTFRCDPISEHNRLYWYRQTLGQGPEFLTYFQNEAQLEKSRLLSDRFSAERPKGSFSTLEIQRTEQGDSAMYLCASSFTEKSDGYTFGSGTRLTVV.

The chain employs TRBV19 and TRBJ2-2, with D perhaps TRBD1 (6 bases). In germline, CDR1 is LNHDA, CDR2 SQIVND (reference sequence). With 6 bases removed from V and 5 bases from J, the gap between germline ends came to 16 bases. CDR3 length: 15 residues. CDR3 protein: CASSLRAGETGELFF. The CDR3 DNA follows: TGTGCCAGTAGCCTTCGGGCAGGGGAAACCGGGGAGCTGTTTTTT.

This clone was seen just once. J is TRBJ2-7 and V is TRBV18; 10 bases match TRBD1. This CDR3 has 19 amino acids. The V gene end was trimmed by 3 bases and the J gene end by 1 base; junction bases not matched to a gene: 15. CDR1 and CDR2 (germline): KGHSH, LQKENI. In nucleotides, the CDR3 is TGTGCCAGCTCACCGTCAGCCCGGGGGACAGGGGAAACATCCTACGAGCAGTACTTC. Protein product: CASSPSARGTGETSYEQYF. Full variable domain (missing parts from reference TRBV18 and TRBJ2-7): NAGVMQNPRHLVRRRGQEARLRCSPMKGHSHVYWYRQLPEEGLKFMVYLQKENIIDESGMPKERFSAEFPKEGPSILRIQQVVRGDSAAYFCASSPSARGTGETSYEQYFGPGTRLTVT.

The chain recombines TRBV10-2 with TRBJ1-2; TRBD1 is a possible D gene (5 bases). V lost 9 bases to trimming and J lost 1 base, with 9 bases between them. The CDR3 has 12 amino acids. Germline CDR1 and CDR2: WSHSY and SAAADI. CDR3 sequence: CASQGYNYGYTF. DNA for the CDR3: TGCGCCAGTCAGGGCTATAACTATGGCTACACCTTC.

J is TRBJ1-5 and V is TRBV7-2, with D tentatively TRBD1 (6 bases). V shed 2 bases and J shed 9 bases, with 14 bases lying between them. The CDR3 extends over 14 amino acids. CDR1 SGHTA and CDR2 FQGNSA come from the germline V gene. CDR3 coding DNA: TGTGCCAGCAGCTTAATAGGGGGGGAATGGCCCCAGCATTTT. Translated: CASSLIGGEWPQHF.

This clone has a single count. The gene calls are TRBV7-2 and TRBJ2-6, with a possible D match to TRBD2 (6 bases). Looked up from germline, CDR1 is SGHTA and CDR2 is FQGNSA. Trimming removed 8 bases at V and 3 bases at J, with 14 bases between. This CDR3 contains 15 residues. The CDR3 reads CASGVKGGGANVLTF. The CDR3 region has the DNA TGTGCCAGCGGAGTTAAGGGAGGTGGGGCCAACGTCCTGACTTTC.